This T cell receptor (beta chain) was sequenced for a study of cytomegalovirus exposure and HLA in healthy donors. Whole-study context: The 95 to 150 validation repertoires, a later analysis reported, used the same platform as the roughly 610 first-cohort repertoires. The study's findings and limits: One later analysis, an examination of the approximately 130 validation repertoires, found that first-cohort TCR clusters tended to co-occur in them. Overall, around 160 TCR beta chains were annotated as cytomegalovirus-associated.

Concerning this clone itself: Its antigen remains unknown.

The repertoire was sequenced with immunoSEQ multiplex PCR; TCRdb's copy has only in-frame clones and lacks some. The table includes 130,000 to 150,000 clones, 86% detected once. The CDR3 is 13 residues long. CDR1 is SEHNR, CDR2 FQNEAQ, per germline (reference sequence). With 4 bases clipped from V and 8 bases from J, the junction kept 4 bases outside the gene matches. Material: PBMCs. The sequence was collected from a young man in good health and CMV-seronegative. The V gene is TRBV7-9, the J gene TRBJ2-1; 8 bases are a match to TRBD1. The CDR3 bases are TGTGCCAGCAGCTCTACACAGGGGGATGAGCAGTTCTTC. Translating gives CASSSTQGDEQFF.